These T cell receptor beta chains were read from a single sample in a study of T cell responses to AZD1222 COVID-19 vaccine. Sequencing was performed with immunoSEQ multiplex PCR; in TCRdb, only in-frame clones are kept and a portion is missing. The top ten hold approximately 1.2% of the sample, which has 100,000 or so clones, 90% seen once. The sequenced sample was peripheral blood, obtained on day 0 of AZD1222 vaccination. The receptors were sampled from an adult in good health. CDR3s include the opening cysteine and the closing phenylalanine or tryptophan. A D gene is named only where the DNA matches it firmly. Size is omitted from some rows. Given values are once, few, many or a class for expanded clones.

d_call clone_size j_call v_call cdr3_nt cdr3_aa
TRBD2 - TRBJ2-1 TRBV27 TGTGCCAGCAGTTTACCCGGACTAGCGGGGAGACACAATGAGCAGTTCTTC CASSLPGLAGRHNEQFF
TRBD1 - TRBJ1-3 TRBV5-4 TGTGCCAGCAGCCAACAGGGGGTTGACACCATATATTTT CASSQQGVDTIYF
- - TRBJ1-5 TRBV2 TGTGCCAGCAGCGCGGGACCGTTTTTTAATCAGCCCCAGCATTTT CASSAGPFFNQPQHF
- - TRBJ1-5 TRBV12-5 TGTGCTAGTGGTTTGGGGGGGAGCAATCAGCCCCAGCATTTT CASGLGGSNQPQHF
TRBD1 - TRBJ1-1 TRBV2 TGTGCCAGCAGGTACAACAGGGGCGGGGACACTGAAGCTTTCTTT CASRYNRGGDTEAFF
- - TRBJ1-1 TRBV28 TGTGCCAGCAGTTATTGGGACCTTATAGCCAGGGAAGAGGCTGAAGCTTTCTTT CASSYWDLIAREEAEAFF
TRBD1 - TRBJ2-2 TRBV10-3 TGTGCCATCAGTGGCGACAGGGATAACACCGGGGAGCTGTTTTTT CAISGDRDNTGELFF
- - TRBJ1-6 TRBV19 TGTGCCAGTAGAGGGGGGACATTCGGGTCACCCCTCCACTTT CASRGGTFGSPLHF
- - TRBJ2-3 TRBV4-1 TGCGCCAGCAGCCTGAGGTCCAGGGGCCAAGATACGCAGTATTTT CASSLRSRGQDTQYF
TRBD1 - TRBJ1-2 TRBV3-1/TRBV3-2 TGTGCCAGCAGCCAAGGACAGGGGAACTATGGCTACACCTTC CASSQGQGNYGYTF
- - TRBJ1-2 TRBV5-6 TGTGCCAGCAGCTTGGGACCGAAAGCGGGCTACACCTTC CASSLGPKAGYTF
- - TRBJ1-2 TRBV3-1/TRBV3-2 TGTGCCAGCAGCCAAAGGGAAATCGGGTATGGCTACACCTTC CASSQREIGYGYTF
TRBD1 - TRBJ1-5 TRBV19 TGTGCCATCGGGGACAGGGGCAATCAGCCCCAGCATTTT CAIGDRGNQPQHF
TRBD1 - TRBJ2-3 TRBV6-1 TGTGCCAGCAGTGGAAGGACAGGGGGGGGTACAGATACGCAGTATTTT CASSGRTGGGTDTQYF
- - TRBJ1-2 TRBV12-3/TRBV12-4 TGTGCCAGCAGTTTCGGCTGGGACTATGGCTACACCTTC CASSFGWDYGYTF
- - TRBJ1-1 TRBV10-3 TGTGCCATCAGTGAAGCAGGGAACACTGAAGCTTTCTTT CAISEAGNTEAFF
- once TRBJ1-2 TRBV4-1 TGCGCCAGCAGCCAAGAGGACCGCGGTGGCTACACCTTC CASSQEDRGGYTF
TRBD1 - TRBJ1-5 TRBV3-1/TRBV3-2 TGTGCCAGCAGCGGGACAGGGGGTAATCAGCCCCAGCATTTT CASSGTGGNQPQHF
- - TRBJ1-2 TRBV29-1 TGCAGCGTCCCCCACGGTACGCTGGATGGCTACACCTTC CSVPHGTLDGYTF
TRBD1 - TRBJ1-1 TRBV18 TGTGCCACCAGGGGGCTGATGGTGAACACTGAAGCTTTCTTT CATRGLMVNTEAFF